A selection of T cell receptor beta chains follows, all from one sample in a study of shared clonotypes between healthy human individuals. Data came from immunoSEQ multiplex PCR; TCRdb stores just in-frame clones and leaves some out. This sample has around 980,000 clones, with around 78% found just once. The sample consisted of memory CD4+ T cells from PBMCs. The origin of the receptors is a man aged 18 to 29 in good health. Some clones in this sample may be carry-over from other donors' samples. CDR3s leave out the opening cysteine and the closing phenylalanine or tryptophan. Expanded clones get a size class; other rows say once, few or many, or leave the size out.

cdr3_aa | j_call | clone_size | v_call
SVEVGPFTYEQY | TRBJ2-7 | . | TRBV29-1
AISAGQGYEQY | TRBJ2-7 | . | TRBV10-3
ASSVATDSSEQY | TRBJ2-7 | . | TRBV7-9
ASSLFEWGGGEKLF | TRBJ1-4 | many | TRBV28
ASNPQTGGSNGYT | TRBJ1-2 | . | TRBV6-5
ASSQDRFATDTQY | TRBJ2-3 | . | TRBV4-3
AWSSGTGGAESSYNEQF | TRBJ2-1 | . | TRBV30
ASSVQVGGYT | TRBJ1-2 | few | TRBV28
ASSISQSSYNEQF | TRBJ2-1 | . | TRBV19
ASSFADTLNEKLF | TRBJ1-4 | . | TRBV7-9
ASSADKSQYEQY | TRBJ2-7 | . | TRBV5-1
ASSLGSGFSYEQY | TRBJ2-7 | . | TRBV5-1
AWSTSWANVLT | TRBJ2-6 | . | TRBV30
ASSLAGGQPQH | TRBJ1-5 | . | TRBV11-2